A selection of T cell receptor beta chains follows, all from one sample in a study of beta chain features in type 1 diabetes. TCRdb's table, derived via immunoSEQ multiplex PCR, lists solely in-frame clones and lacks some. Of some 250,000 clones in the sample, 25% to 30% are singletons; the top ten hold under 5%. The sample taken for sequencing was central memory CD4+ T cells from blood. These TCRs come from a man aged 30-40 years in good health. Both conserved end residues are part of each CDR3. The D gene is left open where the match is weak. Not all rows give a size; the values are once, few, many and, for expanded clones, a class.

TRBJ2-3 | TRBV7-2 | - | few | TGTGCCAGCAGCTTAGCGCAGGGATACACAGATACGCAGTATTTT | CASSLAQGYTDTQYF
TRBJ2-5 | TRBV9 | TRBD2 | few | TGTGCCAGCAGCGTAGGGCTAGCGGGAATTTCAAAAGGGCAAGAGACCCAGTACTTC | CASSVGLAGISKGQETQYF
TRBJ2-1 | TRBV6-5 | - | - | TGTGCCAGCAGTCCACGGACTTACAATGAGCAGTTCTTC | CASSPRTYNEQFF
TRBJ1-2 | TRBV19 | - | - | TGTGCCAGTAGTATCGGAGGGAACTATGGCTACACCTTC | CASSIGGNYGYTF
TRBJ2-7 | TRBV7-2 | TRBD2 | - | TGTGCCAGCAGCGTACTAGCGGGCCTCTCCTACGAGCAGTACTTC | CASSVLAGLSYEQYF
TRBJ1-2 | TRBV30 | - | - | TGTGCCTGGAGTCCTGGACAGCCTTATGGCTACACCTTC | CAWSPGQPYGYTF
TRBJ2-5 | TRBV7-2 | - | - | TGTGCCAGCAGCTCCCATAGGGGGGAGAGGACCCAGTACTTC | CASSSHRGERTQYF
TRBJ2-5 | TRBV4-1 | - | once | TGCGCCAGCAGCCAAGTACTCGCGGCCCTTGGGGAGACCCAGTACTTC | CASSQVLAALGETQYF
TRBJ1-1 | TRBV4-3 | - | few | TGCGCCAGCAGCCAATCCCCAAGTACTGAAGCTTTCTTT | CASSQSPSTEAFF
TRBJ2-3 | TRBV19 | - | few | TGTGCCAGTAGCCAGGAGGCAGGGCGGACAGATACGCAGTATTTT | CASSQEAGRTDTQYF
TRBJ1-6 | TRBV4-3 | TRBD1 | - | TGCGCCAGCAGCCAAGAGGGACAGGGGCGTTCACCCCTCCACTTT | CASSQEGQGRSPLHF
TRBJ2-3 | TRBV2 | - | - | TGTGCCAGCAGTGGTCAGGGGATAGGCACAGATACGCAGTATTTT | CASSGQGIGTDTQYF
TRBJ1-5 | TRBV6-6 | TRBD1 | few | TGTGCCAGCACCGGACAGGGGGGTAATCAGCCCCAGCATTTT | CASTGQGGNQPQHF
TRBJ2-1 | TRBV27 | - | - | TGTGCCAGCAGTTCTCAGGGTATCGCCTACAATGAGCAGTTCTTC | CASSSQGIAYNEQFF
TRBJ2-2 | TRBV30 | TRBD1 | - | TGTGCCTGGGGACAGGGTGTCACCGGGGAGCTGTTTTTT | CAWGQGVTGELFF
TRBJ2-5 | TRBV10-3 | TRBD1 | - | TGTGCCACTGGACAGGGATCGGGAGAGACCCAGTACTTC | CATGQGSGETQYF
TRBJ1-1 | TRBV5-4 | - | - | TGTGCCAGCAGCTTGGCCAGCCTGAACACTGAAGCTTTCTTT | CASSLASLNTEAFF
TRBJ1-2 | TRBV7-9 | - | few | TGTGCCAGCAGCTACCAACAGAATCCGAGTGGCTACACCTTC | CASSYQQNPSGYTF
TRBJ2-5 | TRBV29-1 | TRBD2 | - | TGCAGCGTCGCGGGGGGCGGTGAGACCCAGTACTTC | CSVAGGGETQYF
TRBJ1-5 | TRBV4-3 | - | - | TGCGCCAGCAGCCAAGCTTGGGGGTCTAACAATCAGCCCCAGCATTTT | CASSQAWGSNNQPQHF
TRBJ2-1 | TRBV18 | - | - | TGTGCCAGCTCACCATTTGAGGGGAGCTCCTACAATGAGCAGTTCTTC | CASSPFEGSSYNEQFF
TRBJ1-2 | TRBV6-6 | TRBD1 | few | TGTGCCAGCAGTGTGACAGGGCAAGGCTACACCTTC | CASSVTGQGYTF
TRBJ2-5 | TRBV7-2 | TRBD2 | few | TGTGCCAGCAGCAAATATAGTAGCGGGAGTTTTGAGACCCAGTACTTC | CASSKYSSGSFETQYF
TRBJ2-1 | TRBV10-3 | - | few | TGTGCCATCAGTGCCGCTGGAGGGGACAATGAGCAGTTCTTC | CAISAAGGDNEQFF
TRBJ2-7 | TRBV10-3 | - | - | TGTGCCATCAGTGAGGACAGGAACTCCTACGAGCAGTACTTC | CAISEDRNSYEQYF
TRBJ2-1 | TRBV2 | TRBD2 | - | TGTGCCAGCTCCCCTGGGGGTAGCGGGGGGCAAAATGAGCAGTTCTTC | CASSPGGSGGQNEQFF
TRBJ1-2 | TRBV30 | - | few | TGTGCCTGGAGCCCCGGGACCGCTTATGGCTACACCTTC | CAWSPGTAYGYTF
TRBJ1-1 | TRBV7-2 | - | - | TGTGCCAGCAGCTTTAGGGTCATGAACACTGAAGCTTTCTTT | CASSFRVMNTEAFF
TRBJ2-7 | TRBV29-1 | - | many | TGCAGCGTTCGAAGGGGCAGCGAGCAGTACTTC | CSVRRGSEQYF
TRBJ2-5 | TRBV9 | - | - | TGTGCCAGCAGCACCAGGGGCGGCCCCGTGGGGGAGACCCAGTACTTC | CASSTRGGPVGETQYF
TRBJ2-7 | TRBV19 | TRBD2 | - | TGTGCCAGTAGTATTCAGGCGGGAGGGTACTACGAGCAGTACTTC | CASSIQAGGYYEQYF
TRBJ2-7 | TRBV7-9 | - | - | TGTGCCAGCAGCTCCAACATGGCCTACGAGCAGTACTTC | CASSSNMAYEQYF
TRBJ2-1 | TRBV11-2 | - | - | TGTGCCAGCAGCTTAGATTCTGCAGGGGCCTACAATGAGCAGTTCTTC | CASSLDSAGAYNEQFF
TRBJ2-3 | TRBV10-3 | TRBD2 | - | TGTGCCAGCAGTTACGGTTCTAGCGGGACCCCAGATACGCAGTATTTT | CASSYGSSGTPDTQYF
TRBJ2-1 | TRBV9 | TRBD2 | - | TGTGCCAGCGGGGTAGCGGGAGGTGGTGGGGAGCAGTTCTTC | CASGVAGGGGEQFF